This T cell receptor beta chain originates from a study of blood T cell repertoires in COVID-19. CDR1 and CDR2 from the germline V gene are MNHEY and SVGAGI. V shed 6 bases and J 7 bases; nucleotides not matched to a gene: 7. The CDR3 runs to 13 residues. This table comes from immunoSEQ multiplex PCR, and its TCRdb copy is limited to in-frame clones, with some not included. The sample lists 150,000 or so clones, about 75% occurring once. The TCR was taken from a woman aged 45-59 years who had recovered from COVID-19. This chain links TRBV6-5 with TRBJ1-2; TRBD1 aligns across 8 bases. What was sequenced was PBMCs or T cells enriched from blood (not recorded which). The CDR3 bases are TGTGCCAGCAGACTTGGACAGGGTTTTGGCTACACCTTC. Its protein product is CASRLGQGFGYTF.